The 22 T cell receptor beta chains below all came from one sample that was sequenced in a study of T cells of healthy individuals. TCRdb passed the 5' RACE reads through MiXCR, listing each CDR3 protein once. The table has tens of thousands of distinct CDR3 sequences, approximately 15% seen once; the top ten hold roughly 16%. The receptors stem from a human donor in good health.

This clonotype has just a few counts. This chain links TRBV20-1 with TRBJ2-5; 9 positions agree with TRBD2. With 3 bases clipped from V and 4 bases from J, the junction kept 15 bases outside the gene matches. The CDR3 runs to 17 residues. Germline V gene lookup returns CDR1 DFQATT and CDR2 SNEGSKA (reference sequence). In DNA form, the CDR3 reads TGCAGTGCTAGTAATGATGGCGGGAGGGCCAGGGCAGAGACCCAGTACTTC. Its protein product is CSASNDGGRARAETQYF.

This clonotype was observed many times. The chain is built from TRBV7-6 and TRBJ1-6; D is perhaps TRBD1 (6 bases). V was trimmed by 5 bases and J by 3 bases, leaving 14 bases between them. The CDR3 spans 16 residues. Germline lookup yields CDR1 SGHVS and CDR2 FNYEAQ. The CDR3 sequence is CASSTAQGHYNSPLHF. CDR3 coding DNA: TGTGCCAGCAGCACTGCTCAGGGGCACTATAATTCACCCCTCCACTTT.

Only a few counts were recorded for this clonotype. The rearrangement joins TRBV24-1 to TRBJ2-1; the match to TRBD2 covers 7 bases. The CDR3 contains 13 residues. Trimming cost V 4 bases and J 15 bases; bases outside gene matches: 11. Germline V CDR1 and CDR2: KGHDR, SFDVKD. Written as DNA, the CDR3 is TGTGCCACCAGTGAGGAATCGGGACTAAGTACGTTCTTC. It codes for CATSEESGLSTFF.

A remark on this clonotype: This may be a read error: a much more frequent sequence differs by one nucleotide. This rearrangement joins TRBV7-9 to TRBJ2-7; D possibly corresponds to TRBD1 (6 bases). Looked up from germline, CDR1 is SEHNR and CDR2 is FQNEAQ (reference sequence). The CDR3 length is 13 residues. For the CDR3, the DNA is TGTGCCAGCAGCTTAACAGGGATCTACAAGCAGTACTTC. Protein: CASSLTGIYKQYF.

This clonotype came up a few times. V and J are TRBV20-1 and TRBJ2-7; a weak D match, TRBD1 (6 bases). Trimming stripped 5 bases from V and 0 bases from J, with 14 bases between. The V gene's germline CDR1 is DFQATT and CDR2 SNEGSKA (reference sequence). The CDR3 spans 14 residues. CDR3 in DNA: TGCAGTGCTTTCGACAGAGGGGGCTCCTACGAGCAGTACTTC. Translated, it gives CSAFDRGGSYEQYF.

A word on this clonotype: A single base separates this from a much larger clone, so it may be a read error. This chain uses TRBV4-1 with TRBJ1-1; D call uncertain. Trimming removed 0 bases from V and 2 bases from J, with 13 bases in between. Germline V CDR1 and CDR2: MGHRA, YSYEKL. CDR3 length equals 16 residues. The CDR3 DNA is TGCGCCAGCAGCCAAGATTGTGGTTCGGGTAACACTGAAGCTTTCTTT. Translating it yields CASSQDCGSGNTEAFF.

This clonotype was seen more than once but under ten times. The rearrangement links TRBV5-4 to TRBJ2-2, with a possible D match to TRBD2 (6 bases). The CDR3 covers 13 residues. V dropped 4 bases and J dropped 6 bases, with 10 bases sitting between them. Looked up from germline, CDR1 is SGHNT and CDR2 is YYREEE (reference sequence). The CDR3 loop is CASSRLDAGELFF. CDR3 sequence (DNA): TGTGCCAGCAGCCGACTAGACGCCGGGGAGCTGTTTTTT.

The sample holds many counts of this clonotype. The rearrangement links TRBV2 to TRBJ1-5; a weak D match, TRBD1 (6 bases). V shed 5 bases and J shed 0 bases, with 20 bases lying between them. Germline CDR1 is SNHLY and CDR2 is FYNNEI. The CDR3 runs to 18 residues. CDR3 DNA: TGTGCCAGCAGTTGGGACACGCGGGCAGACTATAGCAATCAGCCCCAGCATTTT. Translated: CASSWDTRADYSNQPQHF.

V usage is TRBV2 and J usage is TRBJ1-1, with 7 bases matching TRBD1. The CDR3 extends over 15 amino acids. Germline CDR1 and CDR2: SNHLY and FYNNEI. Losses at the gene ends were 6 bases for V and 4 bases for J; bases not matched to a gene: 11. CDR3 region: CASSPKGTEFTEAFF. The CDR3, as DNA: TGTGCCAGCAGCCCAAAGGGGACAGAGTTCACTGAAGCTTTCTTT.

This chain uses TRBV5-6 with TRBJ2-1; 8 nucleotides agree with TRBD1. The CDR3 is 16 residues long. Trimming removed 4 bases from V and 1 base from J; junction bases left unmatched: 7. The germline V gene has CDR1 SGHDT and CDR2 YYEEEE. The CDR3 DNA sequence: TGTGCCAGCAGCATAGGACAGGGCTTATCCTACAATGAGCAGTTCTTC. The encoded protein is CASSIGQGLSYNEQFF. The full variable domain, rest sourced from reference TRBV5-6 and TRBJ2-1, is DAGVTQSPTHLIKTRGQQVTLRCSPKSGHDTVSWYQQALGQGPQFIFQYYEEEERQRGNFPDRFSGHQFPNYSSELNVNALLLGDSALYLCASSIGQGLSYNEQFFGPGTRLTVL.

The V and J genes are TRBV9 and TRBJ1-5; no firm D call. This CDR3 has 14 residues. Germline CDR1 reads SGDLS; CDR2 reads YYNGEE. Trimming cost V 0 bases and J 6 bases, with 10 bases left between them. CDR3 nucleotide sequence: TGTGCCAGCAGCGTAGCGGGGAGCGGTCAGCCCCAGCATTTT. Its protein is CASSVAGSGQPQHF.

This rearrangement joins TRBV4-3 to TRBJ1-6; D call uncertain. CDR1 and CDR2 (germline): LGHNA, YSLEER. Between the trimmed V and J ends, which lost 2 bases and 0 bases, there was a span of 11 bases. CDR3 length: 17 residues. The CDR3 bases are TGCGCCAGCAGCCAAAGAACAGAGATCTCCTATAATTCACCCCTCCACTTT. Protein: CASSQRTEISYNSPLHF.

The table lists this clonotype with many counts. The chain employs TRBV4-2 and TRBJ1-3; TRBD1 might be the D (6 bases). There are 16 residues in the CDR3. Germline V gene sequence: CDR1 LGHNA, CDR2 YNFKEQ. V was shortened by 0 bases and J by 0 bases, with 9 bases between the two germline ends. Here the CDR3 DNA reads TGTGCCAGCAGCCAAGAGGGACAAGACTCTGGAAACACCATATATTTT. Amino acids: CASSQEGQDSGNTIYF.

This chain connects TRBV20-1 to TRBJ2-5; 7 bases align to TRBD1. V trimming: 6 bases; J trimming: 2 bases; junction bases outside the gene matches: 9. The CDR3 sequence is 14 residues long. Germline V gene sequence: CDR1 DFQATT, CDR2 SNEGSKA (reference sequence). Here the CDR3 reads CSAVDPRGQETQYF. As DNA, the CDR3 is TGCAGTGCCGTGGACCCCAGGGGGCAAGAGACCCAGTACTTC.

The table lists this clonotype with many counts. The chain combines TRBV6-6 with TRBJ1-2, with D possibly matching TRBD1 (6 bases). V was shortened by 4 bases and J by 4 bases, with 16 bases between the two germline ends. From germline, CDR1 is MNHNY and CDR2 SVGAGI (reference sequence). This CDR3 comprises 15 residues. The CDR3 spells CASSFERGAAYGYTF. In nucleotides, the CDR3 is TGTGCCAGCAGTTTCGAGAGGGGGGCGGCCTATGGCTACACCTTC.

CDR3 loop: CASSYSDSTYEQYF. The CDR3, as DNA: TGTGCCAGCAGTTACTCCGACTCCACCTACGAGCAGTACTTC. The chain joins TRBV6-2 or TRBV6-3 to TRBJ2-7; D is undetermined. CDR1 is MNHEY, CDR2 SVGEGT, per germline. V was cut by 0 bases and J by 2 bases, with 8 bases left in between. This CDR3 has 14 amino acids.

The chain joins TRBV7-9 to TRBJ1-5; 7 bases are shared with TRBD1. Germline V lookup: CDR1 SEHNR, CDR2 FQNEAQ (reference sequence). The trim removed 4 bases at V and 3 bases at J, leaving 3 bases unmatched. The CDR3 has 14 amino acids. The CDR3 spells CASSSGQDNQPQHF. DNA for the CDR3: TGTGCCAGCAGCTCCGGACAGGACAATCAGCCCCAGCATTTT.

In this sample, this clonotype turned up many times. The chain links TRBV12-3 or TRBV12-4 to TRBJ2-7; weak D call: TRBD1 (6 bases). V was trimmed by 3 bases and J by 5 bases, leaving 14 bases between them. There are 14 residues in the CDR3. CDR3 nucleotides: TGTGCCAGCAGTTTGAGGGGGAATTTGGACGAGCAGTACTTC. Its protein is CASSLRGNLDEQYF.

This clonotype appeared many times. V usage is TRBV6-5 and J usage is TRBJ1-1; D gene ambiguous. The V end lost 8 bases, the J end lost 6 bases, and 7 bases lay between the germline ends. The CDR3 length is 10 residues. Germline values: CDR1 MNHEY, CDR2 SVGAGI. In nucleotides, the CDR3 is TGTGCCAGCGGAGGGTCTGAAGCTTTCTTT. Amino acids: CASGGSEAFF.

This clonotype appeared many times. The J gene is TRBJ2-2, the V gene TRBV12-3 or TRBV12-4; weak D call: TRBD1 (5 bases). The CDR3 totals 16 residues. Trimming shortened V by 3 bases and J by 1 base, and 12 bases separated the two germline ends. CDR3 nucleotide sequence: TGTGCCAGCAGTTTCCAGGGCTCGAGGAACACCGGGGAGCTGTTTTTT. Amino acid sequence: CASSFQGSRNTGELFF.

This clonotype appeared many times. This chain uses TRBV5-5 with TRBJ2-1; TRBD1 matches 7 bases. The CDR3 consists of 16 residues. The V and J ends lost 7 bases and 2 bases, in that order; junction bases with no gene match: 12. Germline loops: CDR1 SGHKS, CDR2 YYEKEE (reference sequence). CDR3: CASFRDSYSAYNEQFF. The DNA for the CDR3 is TGTGCCAGCTTCAGGGACAGTTACAGTGCCTACAATGAGCAGTTCTTC.

This clonotype came up many times. This sequence joins TRBV29-1 and TRBJ1-5; 8 bases match TRBD1. V was clipped by 4 bases and J by 3 bases; unmatched bases: 8. CDR3 length: 15 amino acids. From germline, CDR1 is SQVTM and CDR2 ANQGSEA. The CDR3 loop is CSVARGGQANQPQHF. The CDR3 bases are TGCAGCGTTGCTCGTGGGGGACAGGCCAATCAGCCCCAGCATTTT.